What follows are 21 T cell receptor beta chains derived from one specimen sequenced in a study of cytomegalovirus exposure and HLA in healthy donors. Primers: 60 Vbeta forward and 13 Jbeta reverse. Libraries were prepared by immunoSEQ multiplex PCR; TCRdb keeps only in-frame clonotypes and omits some of them. The table includes about 150,000 clones, roughly 81% detected once. Sequences were obtained from PBMCs. The receptors were gathered from a man under 40 in good health and CMV-seropositive.

This clone was observed a few times. V is TRBV2 and J is TRBJ2-5; 9 nucleotides line up with TRBD1. The germline V gene has CDR1 SNHLY and CDR2 FYNNEI. With 2 bases clipped from V and 5 bases from J, the junction kept 6 bases outside the gene matches. The length of the CDR3 is 15 residues. The CDR3 reads CASSEQGQGGETQYF. In DNA, the CDR3 is TGTGCCAGCAGTGAACAGGGACAGGGAGGGGAGACCCAGTACTTC.

J is TRBJ2-2 and V is TRBV7-9, with TRBD2 matching over 7 bases. CDR1 SEHNR and CDR2 FQNEAQ come from the germline V gene (reference sequence). The length of the CDR3 is 16 residues. V was pared by 5 bases and J by 5 bases, with 11 bases of the junction left unmatched. CDR3 region: CASSLPLAVRTGELFF. The CDR3, as DNA: TGTGCCAGCAGCCTCCCCCTAGCGGTCAGAACCGGGGAGCTGTTTTTT.

The DNA of the CDR3 is TGTGCCAGCAGCCGACTCCAAGCGGGAACATACGAGCAGTACTTC. Translating it yields CASSRLQAGTYEQYF. V is TRBV14 and J is TRBJ2-7; 7 bases are a match to TRBD2. The CDR3 consists of 15 residues. CDR1 is SGHDN and CDR2 is FVKESK in the germline V gene. J was trimmed by 4 bases and V by 4 bases; bases with no gene match: 10.

This rearrangement joins TRBV5-4 to TRBJ2-7; 7 bases are a match to TRBD1. After removal of 4 bases from V and 5 bases from J, the junction contained 12 bases not matched to a gene. The CDR3 has 15 amino acids. Germline CDR1 SGHNT, CDR2 YYREEE (reference sequence). CDR3 nucleotide sequence: TGTGCCAGCAGCCGTAATACAGGGGTTGGACACGAGCAGTACTTC. Translating gives CASSRNTGVGHEQYF.

The rearrangement joins TRBV28 to TRBJ2-5, with D unclear. TRBJ2-7 explains the end of the DNA better; the J call may be wrong. The CDR3 runs 12 residues. The germline CDR1 and CDR2 sequences are MDHEN and SYDVKM. In DNA form, the CDR3 reads TGTGCCAGCAGTTTGACTGACTACGAGCAGTACTTC. Amino acid sequence: CASSLTDYEQYF.

The genes are TRBV7-6 and TRBJ2-5; D is unresolved. CDR3 size: 14 residues. From germline, CDR1 is SGHVS and CDR2 FNYEAQ. The V gene lost 0 bases and the J gene lost 2 bases, with 7 bases spanning the gap. The CDR3 DNA follows: TGTGCCAGCAGCTTAGCGTGGCAGCAAGAGACCCAGTACTTC. Its protein is CASSLAWQQETQYF.

About this clone: The sample holds other DNA sequences that translate to the same CDR3. This rearrangement joins TRBV9 to TRBJ2-1; 9 nucleotides align to TRBD2. The germline CDR1 and CDR2 sequences are SGDLS and YYNGEE. V dropped 5 bases and J dropped 0; count of bases not matched to a gene: 3. This CDR3 is 15 amino acids long. The CDR3, as DNA: TGTGCCAGCAGTAGTAGCGGGAGCTCCTACAATGAGCAGTTCTTC. Amino acids: CASSSSGSSYNEQFF.

This sequence joins TRBV7-2 and TRBJ2-1, with TRBD2 matching 12 bases. Losses at the gene ends were 5 bases for V and 14 bases for J; bases not matched to a gene: 13. Germline V gene data show CDR1 as SGHTA and CDR2 as FQGNSA. This CDR3 contains 15 residues. CDR3 region: CASSPTSGRMWVEFF. The CDR3 region has the DNA TGTGCCAGCAGCCCTACTAGCGGGAGGATGTGGGTGGAGTTCTTC. Full variable domain (rest looked up from reference TRBV7-2 and TRBJ2-1): GAGVSQSPSNKVTEKGKDVELRCDPISGHTALYWYRQSLGQGLEFLIYFQGNSAPDKSGLPSDRFSAERTGGSVSTLTIQRTQQEDSAVYLCASSPTSGRMWVEFFGPGTRLTVL.

This clone was seen a few times. The rearrangement uses TRBV5-4 and TRBJ1-4; 7 bases are shared with TRBD1. Germline CDR1 and CDR2: SGHNT and YYREEE (reference sequence). This CDR3 is built from 16 residues. J lost 0 bases, V lost 5 bases, and 7 bases had no gene match. The CDR3: CASSPGTASTNEKLFF. As DNA, the CDR3 is TGTGCCAGCAGTCCTGGGACAGCTTCAACTAATGAAAAACTGTTTTTT. The full variable domain, rest sourced from reference TRBV5-4 and TRBJ1-4, is ETGVTQSPTHLIKTRGQQVTLRCSSQSGHNTVSWYQQALGQGPQFIFQYYREEENGRGNFPPRFSGLQFPNYSSELNVNALELDDSALYLCASSPGTASTNEKLFFGSGTQLSVL.

This clone was seen a handful of times. This chain connects TRBV5-6 to TRBJ1-5; D remains ambiguous. This CDR3 contains 15 residues. Looked up from germline, CDR1 is SGHDT and CDR2 is YYEEEE. V shed 1 base and J shed 2 bases, with 10 bases lying between them. The CDR3 spells CASSLWRRGNQPQHF. The CDR3 nucleotides read TGTGCCAGCAGCTTGTGGAGGAGGGGCAATCAGCCCCAGCATTTT.

This chain uses TRBV19 with TRBJ1-3; D remains unclear. The CDR3 runs to 15 residues. The germline V gene has CDR1 LNHDA and CDR2 SQIVND (reference sequence). V was cut by 3 bases and J by 2 bases, with 11 bases left in between. CDR3 in DNA: TGTGCCAGTAGTATCTTCAATTCGGCTGGAAACACCATATATTTT. Its translation is CASSIFNSAGNTIYF.

As for this clone: The junction differs from germline at one of its ends, possibly a read error. V gene TRBV6-1 combines with J gene TRBJ1-5; TRBD1 aligns across 9 bases. The CDR3 loop spans 16 amino acids. Looked up from germline, CDR1 is MNHNS and CDR2 is SASEGT. The CDR3 DNA reads as TGTGCCATCAGTGAGGGGGACAGGGAGAGCAATCAGCCCCAGCATTTT. Translated, it gives CAISEGDRESNQPQHF.

The genes are TRBV27 and TRBJ2-7, with a possible D match to TRBD2 (6 bases). CDR3 length: 13 amino acids. Looked up from germline, CDR1 is MNHEY and CDR2 is SMNVEV (reference sequence). Trimming took 5 bases from V and 6 from J, leaving 14 bases between them. The CDR3 loop is CASSRLDGSEQYV. The CDR3 DNA sequence: TGTGCCAGCAGTCGGTTGGACGGGAGCGAGCAGTACGTC.

This clone has only a few counts. This chain connects TRBV7-3 to TRBJ2-5; D remains unclear. The V gene's germline CDR1 is SGHTA and CDR2 FQGTGA. Trimming shortened V by 2 bases and J by 4 bases, and 14 bases separated the two germline ends. CDR3 size: 15 residues. CDR3 sequence reads: CASSLHSFSPETQYF. The CDR3 DNA reads as TGTGCCAGCAGCTTACATTCCTTTAGCCCAGAGACCCAGTACTTC.

The chain uses TRBV7-2 and TRBJ1-1; D is uncertain. The CDR3 runs 15 residues. Deletions cut 1 base from V and 4 bases from J, with 13 bases between. Germline V gene sequence: CDR1 SGHTA, CDR2 FQGNSA. CDR3 amino acids: CASSLVTGIGTEAFF. CDR3 nucleotide sequence: TGTGCCAGCAGCTTAGTAACGGGGATCGGCACTGAAGCTTTCTTT. The complete variable domain, with remaining parts taken from reference TRBV7-2 and TRBJ1-1, reads GAGVSQSPSNKVTEKGKDVELRCDPISGHTALYWYRQSLGQGLEFLIYFQGNSAPDKSGLPSDRFSAERTGGSVSTLTIQRTQQEDSAVYLCASSLVTGIGTEAFFGQGTRLTVV.

This chain uses TRBV2 with TRBJ2-1; TRBD2 matches at 7 bases. The CDR3 has 14 residues. Germline trimming cut 11 bases from V and 4 bases from J; bases unmatched to any gene: 11. CDR1 and CDR2 from the germline V gene are SNHLY and FYNNEI. The CDR3 region has the DNA TGTGCCCTAGACGTGTCTAGCGGTTACAATGAGCAGTTCTTC. Residues: CALDVSSGYNEQFF.

This clone was observed a handful of times. The rearrangement joins TRBV7-6 to TRBJ1-1; weak D call: TRBD1 (6 bases). With 3 bases removed from V and 1 base from J, the gap between germline ends came to 15 bases. The CDR3 runs to 16 residues. In germline, CDR1 is SGHVS, CDR2 FNYEAQ. CDR3 DNA sequence: TGTGCCAGCAGCTTGCACCCCAGGGGATCGAACACTGAAGCTTTCTTT. Translating gives CASSLHPRGSNTEAFF.

V gene TRBV6-1 combines with J gene TRBJ2-7; 8 nucleotides match TRBD2. The V segment lost 5 bases and the J segment 3 bases; nucleotides outside the gene matches: 3. Germline CDR1 and CDR2: MNHNS and SASEGT. This CDR3 has 13 residues. The CDR3 nucleotides read TGTGCCAGCAGTCCCCGGGAGGGCTACGAGCAGTACTTC. Translated, it gives CASSPREGYEQYF.

A remark on this clone: One end of the junction varies from germline; a read error may be responsible. The chain joins TRBV7-9 to TRBJ1-1, with D perhaps TRBD1 (5 bases). The CDR3 length is 12 residues. In germline, CDR1 is SEHNR, CDR2 FQNEAQ (reference sequence). This chain's CDR3 is CSSSLVGEEAFF. Here the CDR3 DNA reads TGTTCCAGCAGCTTAGTAGGGGAAGAAGCTTTCTTT. Variable domain in full (rest from reference TRBV7-9 and TRBJ1-1): DTGVSQNPRHKITKRGQNVTFRCDPISEHNRLYWYRQTLGQGPEFLTYFQNEAQLEKSRLLSDRFSAERPKGSFSTLEIQRTEQGDSAMYLCSSSLVGEEAFFGQGTRLTVV.

The J gene is TRBJ1-6, the V gene TRBV6-1, with D unresolved. The germline V gene has CDR1 MNHNS and CDR2 SASEGT. V lost 0 bases and J 10 bases, leaving 7 bases between the germline ends. There are 13 residues in the CDR3. CDR3 bases: TGTGCCAGCAGTGAAGCGAGGGAATCACCCCTCCACTTT. It encodes CASSEARESPLHF.

The chain recombines TRBV4-1 with TRBJ2-3, with 10 bases fitting TRBD2. J was trimmed by 5 bases and V by 3 bases; bases with no gene match: 11. Germline lookup yields CDR1 MGHRA and CDR2 YSYEKL. The CDR3 has 17 residues. The CDR3 DNA reads TGCGCCAGCAGCCAGGCCCCGCTAGCGGGAGCCATAGATACGCAGTATTTT. Protein product: CASSQAPLAGAIDTQYF.